The 24 T cell receptor beta chains reported below all come from one sample, sequenced in a study of response to subunit inactivated influenza vaccine. TCRdb re-called the RT-PCR reads through MiXCR, storing one row per CDR3 protein. The sample includes around 570,000 distinct CDR3 sequences, roughly 12% of them seen just once. This sample also appeared in a second study, on T cells expressing NK-cell markers. That work states: The cDNA for TCR beta came from 5'RACE template switching with UMIs.

Sequencing used PBMCs from blood, obtained on the day of vaccination. The receptor source for this set is a man aged 45-65 years who received an inactivated influenza vaccine.

This clonotype was seen only a few times. The chain carries TRBV29-1 and TRBJ2-7; D possibly corresponds to TRBD2 (6 bases). In germline, CDR1 is SQVTM, CDR2 ANQGSEA. With 6 bases removed from V and 6 bases from J, the gap between germline ends came to 21 bases. The CDR3 runs to 14 residues. The CDR3 reads CSVFRGTWGSEQYF. In DNA, the CDR3 is TGCAGCGTCTTCCGGGGGACGTGGGGTAGCGAGCAGTACTTC.

This clonotype was counted a few times. The CDR3: CASSLYSGSFGETQYF. CDR3 DNA sequence: TGTGCCAGCAGTTTGTACAGCGGGAGTTTCGGGGAGACCCAGTACTTC. The chain recombines TRBV27 with TRBJ2-5; TRBD2 agrees at 8 bases. Germline CDR1 MNHEY, CDR2 SMNVEV (reference sequence). The CDR3 runs 16 residues. J gave up 5 bases and V 3 bases, and 11 bases lay outside the gene matches.

The chain recombines TRBV20-1 with TRBJ2-1; D tentatively fits TRBD1 or TRBD2 (5 bases each). Germline V gene sequence: CDR1 DFQATT, CDR2 SNEGSKA (reference sequence). V was cut by 6 bases and J by 4 bases, with 19 bases left in between. The CDR3 length is 15 residues. The chain's CDR3 is CSADVRGRLYNEQFF. DNA for the CDR3: TGCAGTGCAGACGTCCGGGGCCGGTTGTACAATGAGCAGTTCTTC.

The V gene is TRBV5-8, the J gene TRBJ2-2; the D is unclear. The V end was cut by 0 bases, the J end by 8 bases, with 11 bases between. This CDR3 has 14 amino acids. The germline V gene encodes CDR1 SGHTS and CDR2 YDEGEE. The CDR3 DNA reads as TGTGCCAGCAGCTTGGGAGCTGGCTATGGGGAGCTGTTTTTT. Encoded protein: CASSLGAGYGELFF.

This clonotype has a handful of counts. The V and J genes are TRBV24-1 and TRBJ1-1, with unresolved D. Germline V gene sequence: CDR1 KGHDR, CDR2 SFDVKD. The CDR3 has 19 residues. V lost 1 base to trimming and J lost 1 base, with 21 bases between them. CDR3 sequence reads: CATSDFCRGQTSTNTEAFF. DNA of the CDR3: TGTGCCACCAGTGATTTTTGTCGTGGGCAGACAAGCACGAACACTGAAGCTTTCTTT.

The chain recombines TRBV7-6 with TRBJ2-1, with D hard to call. CDR3 size: 15 residues. CDR1 SGHVS and CDR2 FNYEAQ come from the germline V gene. Trimming removed 1 base at V and 1 base at J, with 8 bases between. The CDR3 DNA reads as TGTGCCAGCAGCTTAGACCAGAAGTCCTACAATGAGCAGTTCTTC. Translated, it gives CASSLDQKSYNEQFF.

This clonotype has more than one count but fewer than ten. The chain combines TRBV7-2 with TRBJ1-3; D uncertain. The CDR3 runs 15 residues. The germline V and J ends were trimmed by 3 bases and 2 bases, with 11 bases remaining between them. CDR1 and CDR2 (germline): SGHTA, FQGNSA. The DNA of the CDR3 is TGTGCCAGCAGCTTCGCGGGGTCAACTGGAAACACCATATATTTT. It is translated as CASSFAGSTGNTIYF.

This clonotype has only one observation. Relative to the germline gene, one junction end is altered; a read error may explain this. The gene calls are TRBV12-3 or TRBV12-4 and TRBJ2-2, with 8 bases identical to TRBD1. The CDR3 is 15 amino acids. CDR3 in amino acids: CASSVDRGNTGEVFF. In DNA form, the CDR3 reads TGTGCCAGCAGTGTCGACAGGGGAAACACCGGGGAGGTGTTTTTT.

The chain recombines TRBV12-3 or TRBV12-4 with TRBJ2-3; the D is unclear. Trimming removed 4 bases from V and 0 bases from J, with 11 bases in between. The CDR3 sequence is 15 residues long. CDR3 region: CASSSLGYSTDTQYF. The CDR3 DNA is TGTGCCAGCAGTTCGCTGGGATACAGCACAGATACGCAGTATTTT.

The table lists this clonotype with a few counts. The chain employs TRBV11-3 and TRBJ2-3; 15 nucleotides align to TRBD2. The V segment lost 5 bases and the J segment 5 bases; nucleotides outside the gene matches: 8. This CDR3 has 17 amino acids. Germline V CDR1 and CDR2: SGHNT, YENEEA. Here the CDR3 reads CASSPGLAGGSKDTQYF. CDR3 DNA: TGTGCCAGCAGCCCGGGACTAGCGGGAGGCTCGAAAGATACGCAGTATTTT.

The gene calls are TRBV19 and TRBJ2-1; D is undetermined. The germline V gene encodes CDR1 LNHDA and CDR2 SQIVND (reference sequence). Trimming took 8 bases from V and 4 from J, leaving 15 bases between them. The CDR3 covers 14 residues. The CDR3 is CASSPIGRYNEQFF. In DNA, the CDR3 is TGTGCCAGTTCCCCAATTGGCCGATACAATGAGCAGTTCTTC.

The genes are TRBV4-2 and TRBJ2-2; TRBD1 is a possible D gene (6 bases). The V end was cut by 5 bases, the J end by 5 bases, with 12 bases between. The germline V gene has CDR1 LGHNA and CDR2 YNFKEQ. The length of the CDR3 is 14 residues. This CDR3 reads CASSVTTGTGELFF. DNA for the CDR3: TGTGCCAGCAGCGTAACCACAGGGACCGGGGAGCTGTTTTTT.

This clonotype was picked up a small number of times. This chain uses TRBV5-1 with TRBJ2-1; 10 bases agree with TRBD2. The CDR3 runs 15 residues. The V gene's germline CDR1 is SGHRS and CDR2 YFSETQ. Unmatched junction bases numbered 5, after V lost 4 bases and J lost 4 bases. The CDR3 region has the DNA TGCGCCAGCAGCGGAACTAGCGGGGCTTACAATGAGCAGTTCTTC. Translated, it gives CASSGTSGAYNEQFF. The whole variable domain, remainder taken from reference TRBV5-1 and TRBJ2-1, is KAGVTQTPRYLIKTRGQQVTLSCSPISGHRSVSWYQQTPGQGLQFLFEYFSETQRNKGNFPGRFSGRQFSNSRSEMNVSTLELGDSALYLCASSGTSGAYNEQFFGPGTRLTVL.

This clonotype came up a few times. This chain joins TRBV12-3 or TRBV12-4 and TRBJ2-1, with TRBD2 identical over 15 bases. V shed 7 bases, J shed 9 bases, and the junction held 10 bases outside the gene matches. CDR3 length: 16 amino acids. The CDR3 bases are TGTGCCAGCAAGGAAGATCGGGGACTAGCGGGAGGTGAGCAGTTCTTC. Protein sequence: CASKEDRGLAGGEQFF.

V and J are TRBV5-5 and TRBJ1-1; D possibly corresponds to TRBD1 (6 bases). The germline V and J ends were trimmed by 2 bases and 11 bases, with 13 bases remaining between them. The CDR3 extends over 12 amino acids. Per the germline V gene, CDR1 is SGHKS and CDR2 is YYEKEE (reference sequence). This CDR3 is CASSFAAGAAFF. CDR3 bases: TGTGCCAGCAGCTTCGCCGCAGGGGCGGCTTTCTTT.

This clonotype was picked up many times. The chain uses TRBV9 and TRBJ2-3; unclear D gene. V shed 0 bases and J shed 2 bases, with 1 base lying between them. The germline gives CDR1 SGDLS, CDR2 YYNGEE. The CDR3 contains 12 residues. CDR3 amino acids: CASSVDTDTQYF. DNA of the CDR3: TGTGCCAGCAGCGTAGACACAGATACGCAGTATTTT.

This chain connects TRBV4-3 to TRBJ2-3, with D unresolved. Per germline, CDR1 LGHNA and CDR2 YSLEER. The CDR3 sequence is 17 residues long. V was trimmed by 2 bases and J by 0 bases, leaving 15 bases between them. CDR3 amino acids: CASSQRLESYSTDTQYF. The CDR3 DNA reads as TGCGCCAGCAGCCAACGCCTCGAAAGCTATAGCACAGATACGCAGTATTTT.

This clonotype was picked up a small number of times. This chain uses TRBV20-1 with TRBJ2-7, with D tentatively TRBD2 (6 bases). V lost 3 bases and J lost 1, with 7 bases in between. Germline CDR1 DFQATT, CDR2 SNEGSKA (reference sequence). The CDR3 is made up of 12 amino acids. The CDR3 DNA follows: TGCAGTGCTAGGGCGGGATCCTACGAGCAGTACTTC. This gives the protein CSARAGSYEQYF.

This clonotype was seen a handful of times. The chain joins TRBV18 to TRBJ1-1; 7 bases line up with TRBD1. The V gene end was trimmed by 3 bases and the J gene end by 4 bases; junction bases not matched to a gene: 8. This CDR3 has 15 amino acids. Germline CDR1 KGHSH, CDR2 LQKENI. CDR3 sequence: CASSPEARQGTEAFF. The DNA of the CDR3 is TGTGCCAGCTCACCGGAAGCTCGACAGGGCACTGAAGCTTTCTTT.

This clonotype showed up many times. V gene TRBV4-2 combines with J gene TRBJ2-1, with TRBD2 identical over 13 bases. Germline trimming cut 3 bases from V and 0 bases from J; bases unmatched to any gene: 8. The CDR3 spans 19 residues. CDR1 LGHNA and CDR2 YNFKEQ come from the germline V gene. The CDR3 region is CASSQILAGGPHSYNEQFF. The CDR3 DNA reads as TGTGCCAGCAGCCAGATACTAGCGGGAGGGCCCCACTCCTACAATGAGCAGTTCTTC.

The V call is TRBV20-1, the J call TRBJ2-7; D may be TRBD1 (5 bases). The germline V gene has CDR1 DFQATT and CDR2 SNEGSKA (reference sequence). V was shortened by 6 bases and J by 0 bases, with 6 bases between the two germline ends. This CDR3 contains 11 residues. The CDR3 sequence is CSAGASYEQYF. CDR3 nucleotides: TGCAGTGCAGGGGCCTCCTACGAGCAGTACTTC.

The chain combines TRBV6-4 with TRBJ1-1; D is unclear. There are 13 residues in the CDR3. Trimming pared 4 bases from V and 0 bases from J, leaving 6 bases between. From germline, CDR1 is MRHNA and CDR2 SNTAGT. This CDR3 is CASSAEMNTEAFF. Here the CDR3 DNA reads TGTGCCAGCAGTGCGGAGATGAACACTGAAGCTTTCTTT.

This chain links TRBV30 with TRBJ2-2, with 7 positions matching TRBD2. The V gene's germline CDR1 is GTSNPN and CDR2 SVGIG (reference sequence). V lost 3 bases and J lost 4; bases outside the gene matches: 11. CDR3 length: 16 amino acids. The DNA of the CDR3 is TGTGCCTGGAGCCGACCTAGGCGGGAGTTCACCGGGGAGCTGTTTTTT. This translates into CAWSRPRREFTGELFF.

In this sample, this clonotype turned up a few times. At one of its ends the junction is not consistent with the germline gene, which may arise from a read error. The chain joins TRBV7-7 to TRBJ2-1, with 11 bases matching TRBD2. CDR1 is SSHAT and CDR2 is FNYEAQ in the germline V gene (reference sequence). This CDR3 comprises 16 residues. The CDR3 bases are TGTGCTAGCAGCGCGCTAGCGGGGGGCGCCTACAATGAGCAGTTCTTC. Protein product: CASSALAGGAYNEQFF. The complete variable domain, with remaining parts taken from reference TRBV7-7 and TRBJ2-1, reads GAGVSQSPRYKVTKRGQDVTLRCDPISSHATLYWYQQALGQGPEFLTYFNYEAQPDKSGLPSDRFSAERPEGSISTLTIQRTEQRDSAMYRCASSALAGGAYNEQFFGPGTRLTVL.